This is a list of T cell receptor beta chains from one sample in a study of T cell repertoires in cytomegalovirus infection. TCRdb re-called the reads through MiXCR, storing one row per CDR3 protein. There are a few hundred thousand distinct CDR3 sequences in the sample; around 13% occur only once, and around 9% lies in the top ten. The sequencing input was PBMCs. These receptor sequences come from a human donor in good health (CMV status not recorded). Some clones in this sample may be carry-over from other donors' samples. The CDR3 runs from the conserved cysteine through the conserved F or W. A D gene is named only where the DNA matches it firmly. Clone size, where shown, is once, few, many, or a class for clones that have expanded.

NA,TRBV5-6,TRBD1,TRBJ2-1,TGTGCCAGCAGCCCCCTGGGACAGGGGTCTGAGCAGTTCTTC,CASSPLGQGSEQFF
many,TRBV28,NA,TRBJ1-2,TGTGCCAGCAGTCAATATCTAGGGACGGCCTATGGCTACACCTTC,CASSQYLGTAYGYTF
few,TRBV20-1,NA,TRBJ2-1,TGCAGTGCTAGAGACCTCGGAGTCAATGAGCAGTTCTTC,CSARDLGVNEQFF
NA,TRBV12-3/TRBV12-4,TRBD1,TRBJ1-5,TGTGCCAGCAGTTGGGCAGGGGGGAATCAGCCCCAGCATTTT,CASSWAGGNQPQHF
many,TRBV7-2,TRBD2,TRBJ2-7,TGTGCCAGCAGCCACGGACTAGCGGGGGTGCAGTACTTC,CASSHGLAGVQYF
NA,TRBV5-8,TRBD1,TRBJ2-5,TGTGCCAGCAGCCCGGGACAGGGGAGCGGTTACGGGGAGGAGACCCAGTACTTC,CASSPGQGSGYGEETQYF
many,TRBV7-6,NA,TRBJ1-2,TGTGCCAGCAGCTTAGTGGGGGTTCGTGATGGCTACACCTTC,CASSLVGVRDGYTF
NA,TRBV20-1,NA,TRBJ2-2,TGCAGTGCTAGTACAGGGCTCACCGGGGAGCTGTTTTTT,CSASTGLTGELFF
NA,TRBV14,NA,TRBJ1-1,TGTGCCAGCAGCCAAAGGTGGGGGTCCCACACTGAAGCTTTCTTT,CASSQRWGSHTEAFF
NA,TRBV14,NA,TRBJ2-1,TGTGCCAGCAGCCAAGAACCGGGTTTCTCCTACAATGAGCAGTTCTTC,CASSQEPGFSYNEQFF
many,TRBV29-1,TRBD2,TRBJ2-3,TGCAGCGTCGTTAGAGGGCTCAGCGGGAGTCCCACAGATACGCAGTATTTT,CSVVRGLSGSPTDTQYF
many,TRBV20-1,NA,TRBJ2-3,TGCAGTGCTAGAGATACGGGTATAGGCACAGATACGCAGTATTTT,CSARDTGIGTDTQYF
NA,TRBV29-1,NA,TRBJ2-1,TGCAGCGGCGCTCACAATGAGCAGTTCTTC,CSGAHNEQFF
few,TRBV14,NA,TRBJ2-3,TGTGCCAGCAGCCAAGCGCGGAATCGCGCAGATACGCAGTATTTT,CASSQARNRADTQYF
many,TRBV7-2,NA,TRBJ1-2,TGTGCCAGCAGCTTAGGTTTCAGTGGCTACACCTTC,CASSLGFSGYTF
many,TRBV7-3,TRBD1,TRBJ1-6,TGTGCCAGCAGCTTAAAGGGGGCGGGGGCTCGTAATTCACCCCTCCACTTT,CASSLKGAGARNSPLHF
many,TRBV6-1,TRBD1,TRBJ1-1,TGTGCCAGCAGTGAAGCCCGGACAGGTCTATCTGAAGCTTTCTTT,CASSEARTGLSEAFF
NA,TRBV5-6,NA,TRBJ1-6,TGTGCCAGCGATTCCGGACGGAGCTCCTATAATTCACCCCTCCACTTT,CASDSGRSSYNSPLHF
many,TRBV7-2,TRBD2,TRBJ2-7,TGTGCCAGCAGCTTAAGTGGCGGGAGGTTCACCTACGAGCAGTACTTC,CASSLSGGRFTYEQYF
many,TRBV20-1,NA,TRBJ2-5,TGCAGTGCTAGACGATGGGGGGACCAAGAGACCCAGTACTTC,CSARRWGDQETQYF
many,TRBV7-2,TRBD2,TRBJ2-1,TGTGCCAGCAGCCAGCGGACTAGCGGGAATGAGCAGTTCTTC,CASSQRTSGNEQFF
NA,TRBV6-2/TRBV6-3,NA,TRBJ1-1,TGTGCCAGCAGCCGCCGACCCACTGAAGCTTTCTTT,CASSRRPTEAFF
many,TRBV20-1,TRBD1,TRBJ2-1,TGCAGTGCTCCCGTAGGGACAGGGGACTACAATGAGCAGTTCTTC,CSAPVGTGDYNEQFF
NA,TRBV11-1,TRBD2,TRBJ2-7,TGTGCCAGCAGCTACTGGACTAGCGGGAGAGACGAGCAGTACTTC,CASSYWTSGRDEQYF
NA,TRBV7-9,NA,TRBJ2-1,TGTGCCAGCAGCATCAGACGAGAGCAGTTCTTC,CASSIRREQFF
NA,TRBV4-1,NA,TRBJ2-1,TGTGCCAGCAGCCAAGGGTTTAGTGCGCAGACGGCCTTATACAATGAGCAGTTCTTC,CASSQGFSAQTALYNEQFF
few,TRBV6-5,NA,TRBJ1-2,TGTGCCAGCAGTTACCTTGGGGGCGCGGATGGCTACACCTTC,CASSYLGGADGYTF
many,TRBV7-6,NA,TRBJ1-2,TGTGCCAGCAGCCCCCCCGGGACCCCGAATGGCTACACCTTC,CASSPPGTPNGYTF
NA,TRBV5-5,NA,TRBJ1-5,TGTGCCAGCAGCTTGGAACCGCTTAATCAGCCCCAGCATTTT,CASSLEPLNQPQHF
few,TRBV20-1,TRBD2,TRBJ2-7,TGCAGTGCTAGAGAGAGCGGGGAGTACTTC,CSARESGEYF
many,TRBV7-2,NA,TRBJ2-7,TGTGCCAGCAGCTCGGGACCTTACGAGCAGTACTTC,CASSSGPYEQYF
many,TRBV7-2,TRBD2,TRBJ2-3,TGTGCCAGCAGCCCTAAATTTCGGGAGGGCACAGATACGCAGTATTTT,CASSPKFREGTDTQYF
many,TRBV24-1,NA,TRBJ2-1,TGTGCCACGGGCGGGGACGCGCAGTACAATGAGCAGTTCTTC,CATGGDAQYNEQFF
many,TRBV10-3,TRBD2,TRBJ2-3,TGTGCCATCTGGCGGGAGGGCCAGGATACGCAGTATTTT,CAIWREGQDTQYF
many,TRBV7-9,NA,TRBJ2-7,TGTGCCAGCAGCCCGGTGGACGTCCGCTCCTACGAGCAGTACTTC,CASSPVDVRSYEQYF
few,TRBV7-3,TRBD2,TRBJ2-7,TGTGCCAGCAGCTTATTCGCGGGGGGAACCTACGAGCAGTACTTC,CASSLFAGGTYEQYF
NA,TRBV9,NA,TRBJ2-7,TGTGCCAGTAACCCATCCGGAACCGACTACGAGCAGTACTTC,CASNPSGTDYEQYF